The text below deals with one TCR beta chain. The sample originates from a study of blood T cell repertoires in COVID-19. At the level of the study: There were acute and convalescent COVID-19 samples, and they came from the United States, Italy and Spain. Nucleic acid was either cDNA or gDNA, and it came from T cells, B-cell-depleted T cells, or PBMCs.

Source study methods: Nucleated cell counts were estimated from reference gene primer amplification. Generated by immunoSEQ multiplex PCR, the TCRdb table keeps only in-frame clones and is missing some. Clone size and the V and J calls come from that table; the DNA yielded D and trimming. The sample carries 100,000 or so clones, around 87% recorded once. The germline V gene encodes CDR1 LGHDT and CDR2 YNNKEL (reference sequence). V lost 4 bases to trimming and J lost 1 base; unmatched junction nucleotides: 10. The CDR3 is made up of 17 amino acids. This chain uses TRBV3-1 (or the pseudogene TRBV3-2) with TRBJ1-1; 9 bases align to TRBD1. The TCR was taken from a woman aged 25 to 39 with acute or convalescent COVID-19. The sample consisted of peripheral blood. The CDR3 region is CASSPGVGTGTNTEAFF. DNA for the CDR3: TGTGCCAGCAGCCCCGGCGTGGGGACAGGGACGAACACTGAAGCTTTCTTT.